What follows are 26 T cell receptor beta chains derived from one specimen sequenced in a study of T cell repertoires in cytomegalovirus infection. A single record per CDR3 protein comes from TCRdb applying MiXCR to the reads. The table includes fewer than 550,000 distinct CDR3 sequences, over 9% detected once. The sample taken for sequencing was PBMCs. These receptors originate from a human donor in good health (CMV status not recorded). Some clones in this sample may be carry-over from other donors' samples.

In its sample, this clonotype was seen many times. The CDR3 region is CSVEGGTTDTQYF. CDR3 nucleotides: TGCAGCGTTGAGGGCGGGACCACAGATACGCAGTATTTT. This rearrangement joins TRBV29-1 to TRBJ2-3; TRBD2 might be the D (6 bases). The CDR3 loop spans 13 amino acids. Trimming pared 3 bases from V and 2 bases from J, leaving 9 bases between. Germline assignment: CDR1 SQVTM and CDR2 ANQGSEA.

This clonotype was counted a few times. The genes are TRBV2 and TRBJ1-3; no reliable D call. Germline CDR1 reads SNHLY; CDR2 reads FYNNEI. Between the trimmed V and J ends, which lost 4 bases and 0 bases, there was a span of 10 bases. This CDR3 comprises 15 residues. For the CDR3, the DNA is TGTGCCAGCAGTGTTTCAGGACTCTCTGGAAACACCATATATTTT. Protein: CASSVSGLSGNTIYF.

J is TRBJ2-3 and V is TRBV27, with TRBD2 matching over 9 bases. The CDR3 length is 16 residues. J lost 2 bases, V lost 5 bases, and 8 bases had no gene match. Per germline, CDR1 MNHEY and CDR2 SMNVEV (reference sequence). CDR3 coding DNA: TGTGCCAGCAGTCCCATAGCGGGGGCCTACACAGATACGCAGTATTTT. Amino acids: CASSPIAGAYTDTQYF.

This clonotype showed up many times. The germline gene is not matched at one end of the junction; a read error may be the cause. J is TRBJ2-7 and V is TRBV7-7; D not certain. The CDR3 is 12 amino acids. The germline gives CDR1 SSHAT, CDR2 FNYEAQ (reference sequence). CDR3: CASSQPGGEQYF. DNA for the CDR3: TGTGCTAGCAGCCAACCGGGTGGCGAGCAGTACTTC.

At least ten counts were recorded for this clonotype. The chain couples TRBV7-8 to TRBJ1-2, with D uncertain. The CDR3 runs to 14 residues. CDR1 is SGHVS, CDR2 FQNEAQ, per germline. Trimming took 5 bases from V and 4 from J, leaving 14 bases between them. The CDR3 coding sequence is TGTGCCAGCAGCCCACGCGTGGTTGCCTATGGCTACACCTTC. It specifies CASSPRVVAYGYTF.

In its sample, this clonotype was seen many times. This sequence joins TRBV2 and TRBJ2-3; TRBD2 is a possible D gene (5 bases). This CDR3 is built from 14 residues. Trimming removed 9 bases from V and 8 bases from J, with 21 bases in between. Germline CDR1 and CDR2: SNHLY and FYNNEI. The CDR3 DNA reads TGTGCCAGTTATCAAAGCGGACGGGCCGGTACGCAGTATTTT. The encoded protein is CASYQSGRAGTQYF.

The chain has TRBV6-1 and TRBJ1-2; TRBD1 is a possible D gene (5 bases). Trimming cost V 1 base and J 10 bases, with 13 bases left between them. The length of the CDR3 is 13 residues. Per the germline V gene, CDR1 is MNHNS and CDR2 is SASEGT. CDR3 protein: CASSEGYGHPYTF. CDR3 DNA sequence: TGTGCCAGCAGTGAAGGCTACGGACATCCCTACACCTTC.

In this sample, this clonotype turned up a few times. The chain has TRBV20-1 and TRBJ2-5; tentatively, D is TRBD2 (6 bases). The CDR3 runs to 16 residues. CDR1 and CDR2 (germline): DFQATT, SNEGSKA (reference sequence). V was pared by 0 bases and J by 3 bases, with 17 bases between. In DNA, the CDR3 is TGCAGTGCTAGAGATCGGGTAGGGCGGGGTGAAGAGACCCAGTACTTC. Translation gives CSARDRVGRGEETQYF.

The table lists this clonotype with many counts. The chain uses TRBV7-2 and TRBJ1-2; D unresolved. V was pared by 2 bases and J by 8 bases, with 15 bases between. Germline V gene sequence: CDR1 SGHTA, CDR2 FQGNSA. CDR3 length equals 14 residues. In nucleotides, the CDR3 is TGTGCCAGCAGCTTATTGCCAGGCTTTGAGGGCTACACCTTC. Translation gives CASSLLPGFEGYTF.

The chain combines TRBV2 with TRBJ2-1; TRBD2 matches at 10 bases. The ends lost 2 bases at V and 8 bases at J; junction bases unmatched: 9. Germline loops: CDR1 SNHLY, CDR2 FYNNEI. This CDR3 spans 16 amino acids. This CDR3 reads CASSEIDLAGDDEQFF. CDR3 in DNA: TGTGCCAGCAGTGAAATAGACCTAGCGGGGGACGATGAGCAGTTCTTC.

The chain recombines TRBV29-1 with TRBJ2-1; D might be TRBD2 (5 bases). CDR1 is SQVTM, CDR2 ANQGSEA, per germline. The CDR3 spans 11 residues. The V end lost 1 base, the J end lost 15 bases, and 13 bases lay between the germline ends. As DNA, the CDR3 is TGCAGCGTTGAAGGGACTGCCGATCGGTTCTTC. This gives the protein CSVEGTADRFF.

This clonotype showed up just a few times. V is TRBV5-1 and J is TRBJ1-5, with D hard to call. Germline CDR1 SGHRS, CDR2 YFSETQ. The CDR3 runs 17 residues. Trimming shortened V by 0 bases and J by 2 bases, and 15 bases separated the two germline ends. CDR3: CASSLEQSRAGNQPQHF. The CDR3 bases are TGCGCCAGCAGCTTGGAACAGTCGAGGGCTGGCAATCAGCCCCAGCATTTT.

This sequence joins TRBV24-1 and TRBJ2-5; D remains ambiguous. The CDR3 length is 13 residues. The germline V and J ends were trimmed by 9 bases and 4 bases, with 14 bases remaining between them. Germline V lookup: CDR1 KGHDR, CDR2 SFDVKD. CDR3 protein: CATAPNGRETQYF. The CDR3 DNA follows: TGTGCCACCGCCCCCAACGGCCGAGAGACCCAGTACTTC.

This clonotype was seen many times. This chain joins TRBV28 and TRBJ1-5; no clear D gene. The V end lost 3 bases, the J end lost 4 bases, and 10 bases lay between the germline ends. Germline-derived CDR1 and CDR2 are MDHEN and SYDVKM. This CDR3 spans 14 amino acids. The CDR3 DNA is TGTGCCAGCAGTTTGGGGAGAACTAATCAGCCCCAGCATTTT. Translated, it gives CASSLGRTNQPQHF.

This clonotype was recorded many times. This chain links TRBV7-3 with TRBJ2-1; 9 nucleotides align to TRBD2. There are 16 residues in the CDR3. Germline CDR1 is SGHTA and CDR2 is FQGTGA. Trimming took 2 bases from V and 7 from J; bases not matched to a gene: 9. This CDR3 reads CASSLSAAGGQNEQFF. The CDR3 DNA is TGTGCCAGCAGCTTATCAGCGGCGGGGGGGCAAAATGAGCAGTTCTTC.

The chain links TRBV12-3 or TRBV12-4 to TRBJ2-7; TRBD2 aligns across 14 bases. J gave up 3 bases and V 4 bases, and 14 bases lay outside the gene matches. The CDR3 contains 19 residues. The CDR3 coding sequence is TGTGCCAGCAGTTATCTGAGCCCCGGGACTAGCGGGGGACGCTACGAGCAGTACTTC. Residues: CASSYLSPGTSGGRYEQYF.

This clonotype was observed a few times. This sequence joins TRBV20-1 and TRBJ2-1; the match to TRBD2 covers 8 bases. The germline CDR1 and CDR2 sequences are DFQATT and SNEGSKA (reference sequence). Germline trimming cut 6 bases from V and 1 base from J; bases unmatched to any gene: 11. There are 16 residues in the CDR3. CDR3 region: CSALGPGLASYNEQFF. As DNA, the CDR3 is TGCAGTGCCCTAGGGCCAGGACTAGCTTCCTACAATGAGCAGTTCTTC.

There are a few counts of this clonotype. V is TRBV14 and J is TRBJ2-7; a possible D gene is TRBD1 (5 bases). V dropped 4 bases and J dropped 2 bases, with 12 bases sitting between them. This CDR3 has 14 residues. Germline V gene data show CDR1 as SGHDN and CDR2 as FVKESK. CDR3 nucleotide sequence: TGTGCCAGCAGCCGGACATCGGCCCCCTACGAGCAGTACTTC. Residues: CASSRTSAPYEQYF.

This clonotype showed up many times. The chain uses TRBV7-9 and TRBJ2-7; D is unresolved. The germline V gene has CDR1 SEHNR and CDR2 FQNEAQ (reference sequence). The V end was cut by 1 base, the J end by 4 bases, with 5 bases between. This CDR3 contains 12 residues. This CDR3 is CASSLESYEQYF. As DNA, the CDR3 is TGTGCCAGCAGCTTAGAGAGTTACGAGCAGTACTTC.

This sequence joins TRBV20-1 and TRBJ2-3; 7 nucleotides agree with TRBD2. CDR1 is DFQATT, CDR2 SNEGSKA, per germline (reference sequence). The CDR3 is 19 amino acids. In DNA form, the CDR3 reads TGCAGGCTAACCCCCATCGGGTGGTTGGCGGGAGATCCCACAGATACGCAGTATTTT. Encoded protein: CRLTPIGWLAGDPTDTQYF.

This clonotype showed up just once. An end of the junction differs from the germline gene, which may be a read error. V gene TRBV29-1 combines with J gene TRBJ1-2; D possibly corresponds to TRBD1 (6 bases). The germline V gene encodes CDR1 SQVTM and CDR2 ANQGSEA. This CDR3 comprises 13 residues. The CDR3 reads CSVGSVGGSGCTF. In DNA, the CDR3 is TGCAGCGTTGGGTCAGTGGGGGGCTCTGGCTGCACCTTC.

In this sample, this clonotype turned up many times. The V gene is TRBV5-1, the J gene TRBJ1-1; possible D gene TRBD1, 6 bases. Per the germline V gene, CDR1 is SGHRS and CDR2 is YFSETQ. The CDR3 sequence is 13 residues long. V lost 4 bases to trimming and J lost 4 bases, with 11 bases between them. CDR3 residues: CASSPRGGTEAFF. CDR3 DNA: TGCGCCAGCAGCCCCAGAGGGGGCACTGAAGCTTTCTTT.

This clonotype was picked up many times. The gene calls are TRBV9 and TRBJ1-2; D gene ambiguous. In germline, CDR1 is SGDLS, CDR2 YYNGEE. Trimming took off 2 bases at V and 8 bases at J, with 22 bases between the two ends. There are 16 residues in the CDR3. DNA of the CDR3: TGTGCCAGCAGCGTCGGGAGAACGGCGGCTGCGAACGGCTACACCTTC. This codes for CASSVGRTAAANGYTF.

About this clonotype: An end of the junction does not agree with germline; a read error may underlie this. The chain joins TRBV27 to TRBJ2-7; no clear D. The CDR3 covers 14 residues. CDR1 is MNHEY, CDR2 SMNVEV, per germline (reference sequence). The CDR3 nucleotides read TGTACCAGCAGTTTATCGAAGGGCTCCTACGAGCAGTACTTC. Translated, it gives CTSSLSKGSYEQYF.

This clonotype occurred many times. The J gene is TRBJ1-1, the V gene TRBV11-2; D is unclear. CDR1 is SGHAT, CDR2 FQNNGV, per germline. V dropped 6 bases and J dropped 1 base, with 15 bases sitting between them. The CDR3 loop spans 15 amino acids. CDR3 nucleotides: TGTGCCAGCAGTTCCGTGGCAGGCAAGAACACTGAAGCTTTCTTT. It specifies CASSSVAGKNTEAFF.

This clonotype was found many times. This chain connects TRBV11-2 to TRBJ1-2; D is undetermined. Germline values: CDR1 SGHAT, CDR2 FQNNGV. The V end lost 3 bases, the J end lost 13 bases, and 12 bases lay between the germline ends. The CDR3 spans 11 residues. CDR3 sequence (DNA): TGTGCCAGCAGCTTCCCGGACTTGGCCACCTTC. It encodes CASSFPDLATF.